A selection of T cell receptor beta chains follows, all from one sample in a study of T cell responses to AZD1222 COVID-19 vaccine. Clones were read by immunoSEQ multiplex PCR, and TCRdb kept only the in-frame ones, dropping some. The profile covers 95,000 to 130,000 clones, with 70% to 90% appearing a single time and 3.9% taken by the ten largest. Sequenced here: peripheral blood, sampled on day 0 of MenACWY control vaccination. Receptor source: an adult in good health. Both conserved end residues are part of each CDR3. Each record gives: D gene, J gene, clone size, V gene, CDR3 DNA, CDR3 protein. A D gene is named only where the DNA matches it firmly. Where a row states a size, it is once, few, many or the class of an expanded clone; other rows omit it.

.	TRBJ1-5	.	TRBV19	TGTGCCAGTAGTATAGATACAGGGCTTGGCCAGCCCCAGCATTTT	CASSIDTGLGQPQHF
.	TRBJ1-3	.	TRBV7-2	TGTGCCAGCAGCCTCCGCTCTGGAAACACCATATATTTT	CASSLRSGNTIYF
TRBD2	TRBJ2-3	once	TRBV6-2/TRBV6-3	TGTGCCAGCAGTTCGGCAGCGGGGGGCCCTGATACGCAGTATTTT	CASSSAAGGPDTQYF
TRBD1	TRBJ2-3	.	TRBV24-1	TGTGCCACCGATAGACAGGGGAGCACAGATACGCAGTATTTT	CATDRQGSTDTQYF
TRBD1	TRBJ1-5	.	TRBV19	TGTGCCAGTGGGGAACTTCAGGGGGCGCGTTATCAGCCCCAGCATTTT	CASGELQGARYQPQHF
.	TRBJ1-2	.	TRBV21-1	TGTGCCAGCAGCTCCTGGGGACGGACAAACGGCTACACCTTC	CASSSWGRTNGYTF
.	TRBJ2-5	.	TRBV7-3	TGTGCCAGCAGCAAAAACCCTGGGCCTGGGACCCAGTACTTC	CASSKNPGPGTQYF
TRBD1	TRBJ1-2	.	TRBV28	TGTGCCAGCTCCTCCGGCCCCCGGACAGGGCCTGGCTACACCTTC	CASSSGPRTGPGYTF
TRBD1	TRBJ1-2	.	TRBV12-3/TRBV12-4	TGTGCCAGCAGGGTGACAGGGACCTATGGCTACACCTTC	CASRVTGTYGYTF
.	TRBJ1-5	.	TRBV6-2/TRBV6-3	TGTGCCAGCAGTACCGGGACGGGACGCAATCAGCCCCAGCATTTT	CASSTGTGRNQPQHF
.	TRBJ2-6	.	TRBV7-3	TGTGCCAGCAAACCCTCTGGGGCCAACGTCCTGACTTTC	CASKPSGANVLTF
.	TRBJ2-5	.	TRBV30	TGTGCCTGGAGTGTCAGGCAGCCTCCAGAGACCCAGTACTTC	CAWSVRQPPETQYF
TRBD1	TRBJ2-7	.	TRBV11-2	TGTGCCAGCAGCTCCACGGACAGGGTCTACGAGCAGTACTTC	CASSSTDRVYEQYF
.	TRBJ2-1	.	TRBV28	TGTGCCAGCAGTTTATTGGGGGGTTACGACAATGAGCAGTTCTTC	CASSLLGGYDNEQFF
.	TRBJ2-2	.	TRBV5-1	TGCGCCAGCAGCTTGATTTTAGGGGGAAACACCGGGGAGCTGTTTTTT	CASSLILGGNTGELFF
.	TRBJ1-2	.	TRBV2	TGTGCCAGCAGTGGATCGGCAGGGTATCTCAATGGCTACACCTTC	CASSGSAGYLNGYTF